The clone carrying this TCR beta chain was found many times. The target antigen is unknown. V was pared by 2 bases and J by 7 bases, with 15 bases between. CDR3 length equals 14 residues. From germline, CDR1 is MDHEN and CDR2 SYDVKM. This record belongs to a study of T cells in Graves' hyperthyroidism and ophthalmopathy. On the study more broadly: Specimen type is peripheral blood, collected at initial diagnosis prior to any treatment.

Study observations and caveats: From stable hyperthyroidism, ophthalmopathy was set apart by a 13 V-J model.

Amplification of TCR beta CDR3 regions used RNA as the template. First-round RT-PCR of the TCR CDR3 relied on the HTBI primer set. TCRdb analysed the multiplex PCR reads with MiXCR anew, one entry per CDR3 protein. The sample yields hundreds of thousands of distinct CDR3 sequences, around 14% seen once. The genes are TRBV28 and TRBJ2-7; D gene ambiguous. The TCR originated in a woman in her twenties or thirties with Graves' hyperthyroidism. Sequenced input: blood. The CDR3 coding sequence is TGTGCCAGCAGTTTAGAAGCAGGTTCTGGGGAGCAGTACTTC. This gives the protein CASSLEAGSGEQYF. The full variable domain, rest sourced from reference TRBV28 and TRBJ2-7, is DVKVTQSSRYLVKRTGEKVFLECVQDMDHENMFWYRQDPGLGLRLIYFSYDVKMKEKGDIPEGYSVSREKKERFSLILESASTNQTSMYLCASSLEAGSGEQYFGPGTRLTVT.